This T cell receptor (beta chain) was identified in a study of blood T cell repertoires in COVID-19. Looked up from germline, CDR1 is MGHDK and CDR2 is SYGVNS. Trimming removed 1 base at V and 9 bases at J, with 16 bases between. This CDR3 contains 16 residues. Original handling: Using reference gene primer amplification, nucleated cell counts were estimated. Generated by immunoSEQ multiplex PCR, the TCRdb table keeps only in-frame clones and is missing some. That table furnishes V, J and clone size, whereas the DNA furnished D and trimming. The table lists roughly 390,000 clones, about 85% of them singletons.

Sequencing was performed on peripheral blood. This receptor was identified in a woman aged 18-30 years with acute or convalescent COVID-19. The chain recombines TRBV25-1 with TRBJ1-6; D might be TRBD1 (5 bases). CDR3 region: CASSESGRGVGSPLHF. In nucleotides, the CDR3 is TGTGCCAGCAGTGAATCCGGAAGGGGTGTTGGTTCACCCCTCCACTTT. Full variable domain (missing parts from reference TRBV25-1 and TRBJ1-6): EADIYQTPRYLVIGTGKKITLECSQTMGHDKMYWYQQDPGMELHLIHYSYGVNSTEKGDLSSESTVSRIRTEHFPLTLESARPSHTSQYLCASSESGRGVGSPLHFGNGTRLTVT.